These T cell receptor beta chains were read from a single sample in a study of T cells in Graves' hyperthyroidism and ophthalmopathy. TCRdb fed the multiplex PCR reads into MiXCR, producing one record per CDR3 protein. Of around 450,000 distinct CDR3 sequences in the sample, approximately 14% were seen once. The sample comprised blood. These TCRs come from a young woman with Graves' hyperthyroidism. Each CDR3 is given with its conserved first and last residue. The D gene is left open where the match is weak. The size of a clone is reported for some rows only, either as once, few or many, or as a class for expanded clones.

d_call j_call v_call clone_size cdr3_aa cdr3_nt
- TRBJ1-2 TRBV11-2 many CASSLGPLNGYTF TGTGCCAGCAGCTTAGGGCCATTGAATGGCTACACCTTC
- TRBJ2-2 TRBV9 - CASSVIGDTGELFF TGTGCCAGCAGCGTAATAGGGGACACCGGGGAGCTGTTTTTT
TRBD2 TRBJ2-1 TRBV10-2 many CASSEMASGSSYNEQFF TGCGCCAGCAGTGAGATGGCTAGCGGGAGCTCCTACAATGAGCAGTTCTTC
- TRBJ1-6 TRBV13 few CASSYNSGSPLHF TGTGCCAGCAGCTATAACTCAGGATCACCCCTCCACTTT
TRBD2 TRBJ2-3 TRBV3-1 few CASRPGGGIDTQYF TGTGCCAGCAGACCCGGGGGAGGGATAGATACGCAGTATTTT
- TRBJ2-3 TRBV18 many CASSLAAEGFKDTQYF TGTGCCAGCTCACTGGCAGCAGAGGGGTTCAAGGATACGCAGTATTTT
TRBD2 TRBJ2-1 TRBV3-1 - CASSRSSGSLRGNYNEQFF TGTGCCAGCAGTCGTTCTAGCGGGAGCCTACGGGGGAATTACAATGAGCAGTTCTTC
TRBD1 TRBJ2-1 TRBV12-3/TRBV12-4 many CASSRRDRGINEQFF TGTGCCAGCAGTCGCCGGGACAGGGGGATAAATGAGCAGTTCTTC
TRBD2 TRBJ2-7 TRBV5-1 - CASSPGGLAAYEQYF TGCGCCAGCAGCCCGGGGGGACTAGCGGCCTACGAGCAGTACTTC
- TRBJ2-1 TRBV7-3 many CASSLARGNEQFF TGTGCCAGCAGCTTAGCACGGGGCAATGAGCAGTTCTTC